This TCR beta chain was recovered during a study of blood T cell repertoires in COVID-19. Clones were sequenced by immunoSEQ multiplex PCR, and TCRdb holds only the in-frame ones, with some missing. The repertoire holds approximately 380,000 clones, 88% seen once, with less than 1.5% in the top ten. The CDR3 has 12 amino acids. Between the trimmed V and J ends, which lost 6 bases and 8 bases, there was a span of 14 bases. Per the germline V gene, CDR1 is SGDLS and CDR2 is YYNGEE. This clone was picked up a small number of times. Participant age was roughly 18 to 100 years, and participants resided in 25 or so US areas. Cohorts were determined from participant-reported clinical history. Cohort 3 donors counted as recovered after two negative PCRs, clearance, or resolved symptoms.

This TCR was sampled from a woman between 18 and 29 years old who had recovered from COVID-19. Sequencing used PBMCs or T cells enriched from blood (not recorded which). V is TRBV9 and J is TRBJ1-2; the D is unclear. CDR3 nucleotide sequence: TGTGCCAGCATAGTGGGCATTATGGGCTACACCTTC. Its protein is CASIVGIMGYTF.